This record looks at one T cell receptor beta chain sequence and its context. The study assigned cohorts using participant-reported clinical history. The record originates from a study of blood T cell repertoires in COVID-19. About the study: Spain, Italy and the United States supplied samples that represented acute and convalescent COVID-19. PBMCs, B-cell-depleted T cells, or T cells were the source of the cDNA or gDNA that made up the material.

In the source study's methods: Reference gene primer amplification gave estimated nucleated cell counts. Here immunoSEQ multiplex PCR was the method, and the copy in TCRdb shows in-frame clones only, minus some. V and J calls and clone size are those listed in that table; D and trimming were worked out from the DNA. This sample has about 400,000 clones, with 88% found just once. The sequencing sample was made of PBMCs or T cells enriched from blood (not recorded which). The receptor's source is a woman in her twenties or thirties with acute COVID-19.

The CDR3 region is CASSWTGGSSYEQYF. Here the CDR3 DNA reads TGCGCCAGCTCCTGGACAGGGGGCAGCTCCTACGAGCAGTACTTC. The chain combines TRBV10-2 with TRBJ2-7, with 11 bases fitting TRBD1. The length of the CDR3 is 15 residues. Germline V gene lookup returns CDR1 WSHSY and CDR2 SAAADI. Germline trimming cut 8 bases from V and 0 bases from J; bases unmatched to any gene: 6.